This record concerns one T cell receptor beta chain sequence. No antigen is known for it. Between the trimmed V and J ends, which lost 5 bases and 1 base, there was a span of 17 bases. CDR1 and CDR2 (germline): SGHNT, YENEEA. This CDR3 has 17 amino acids. The data are from a study of CD8 T cell repertoires and HIV-1 epitope variants. Study-level information: Controls included no peptide, Ebola AY9 epitope, and a CMV, EBV, flu pool. 1M T cells were kept uncultured as a baseline.

TCRdb keeps only in-frame clones here, not all; method: immunoSEQ multiplex PCR. The sample has about 5,000 clones, around two thirds seen once. This sequence joins TRBV11-3 and TRBJ2-2; the D call may be TRBD1 or TRBD2 (5 bases each). Sequenced material: cultured CD8+ T cells derived from PBMCs. The clonotype was recovered from a male donor with HIV. The DNA of the CDR3 is TGTGCCAGCAGCCATAGAGGGGTAGGGGTGAACACCGGGGAGCTGTTTTTT. Residues: CASSHRGVGVNTGELFF.